These 30 T cell receptor beta chains share one sample of origin, sequenced in a study of shared clonotypes between healthy human individuals. As defined, naive CD8 cells were CD45RO-negative and positively selected for CCR7, with terminally differentiated effector memory CD45RA+ cells excluded. Only in-frame clones appear in the TCRdb table, and some are missing; sequencing was by immunoSEQ multiplex PCR. The sample holds 1.5 million to 2.5 million clones; less than 95% are singletons and the top ten take under 1.5%. The sequenced sample consisted of naive CD8+ T cells sorted from blood. These receptors all come from a young man in good health.

The gene calls are TRBV6-1 and TRBJ1-5; D might be TRBD1 (6 bases). Germline CDR1 reads MNHNS; CDR2 reads SASEGT. Between the trimmed V and J ends, which lost 4 bases and 5 bases, there was a span of 12 bases. The CDR3 sequence is 14 residues long. CDR3 DNA: TGTGCCAGCAGTGTACAGGGTGCGGATCAGCCCCAGCATTTT. Residues: CASSVQGADQPQHF.

The chain employs TRBV6-5 and TRBJ2-7; 7 bases fit TRBD1. This CDR3 region has 15 residues. Trimming took 8 bases from V and 4 from J; bases not matched to a gene: 14. Germline lookup yields CDR1 MNHEY and CDR2 SVGAGI. The DNA for the CDR3 is TGTGCCAGCTCAACTCCTCGACAGGGATCTTACGAGCAGTACTTC. It encodes CASSTPRQGSYEQYF.

The V gene is TRBV5-6, the J gene TRBJ2-3, with TRBD2 matching over 9 bases. Germline CDR1 is SGHDT and CDR2 is YYEEEE. The CDR3 spans 17 residues. V lost 2 bases and J lost 2; bases outside the gene matches: 9. The CDR3 DNA reads TGTGCCAGCAGCTTTAAGTCTAGCGGGGAATTCACAGATACGCAGTATTTT. Residues: CASSFKSSGEFTDTQYF.

V and J are TRBV27 and TRBJ2-6; D remains unclear. Germline CDR1 is MNHEY and CDR2 is SMNVEV (reference sequence). Trimming stripped 6 bases from V and 4 bases from J, with 16 bases between. This CDR3 contains 16 residues. The CDR3 spells CASSLSWGSGANVLTF. CDR3 bases: TGTGCCAGCAGCCTCTCATGGGGATCCGGGGCCAACGTCCTGACTTTC.

CDR3 coding DNA: TGTGCCAGCAGCAAATCTAGCTCCGGGACAGGGGCCAGATACGAGCAGTACTTC. Translation: CASSKSSSGTGARYEQYF. The rearrangement links TRBV21-1 to TRBJ2-7; the tabulated D call, TRBD1, remains unverified against the DNA. TRBV21-1 is an annotated pseudogene. The CDR3 is 18 residues long.

The chain is built from TRBV28 and TRBJ1-1; maybe TRBD1 (6 bases). The CDR3 contains 14 residues. Trimming cost V 3 bases and J 4 bases, with 12 bases left between them. The germline gives CDR1 MDHEN, CDR2 SYDVKM. The CDR3 here is CASSFGGPGTEAFF. The DNA of the CDR3 is TGTGCCAGCAGTTTCGGGGGGCCGGGCACTGAAGCTTTCTTT.

V is TRBV14 and J is TRBJ1-4; the D gene is possibly TRBD1 (5 bases). The V end was cut by 4 bases, the J end by 8 bases, with 17 bases between. The germline gives CDR1 SGHDN, CDR2 FVKESK. The CDR3 is 15 amino acids. The chain's CDR3 is CASSPTAILPEKLFF. In DNA, the CDR3 is TGTGCCAGCAGCCCGACAGCCATACTACCGGAAAAACTGTTTTTT. Supplemented by reference TRBV14 and TRBJ1-4, the full variable domain reads EAGVTQFPSHSVIEKGQTVTLRCDPISGHDNLYWYRRVMGKEIKFLLHFVKESKQDESGMPNNRFLAERTGGTYSTLKVQPAELEDSGVYFCASSPTAILPEKLFFGSGTQLSVL.

The chain is built from TRBV9 and TRBJ2-3; 12 bases line up with TRBD2. Germline lookup yields CDR1 SGDLS and CDR2 YYNGEE. Unmatched junction bases numbered 5, after V lost 4 bases and J lost 2 bases. The CDR3 is made up of 16 amino acids. CDR3 DNA sequence: TGTGCCAGCAGCCCTAGGACTAGCGGGGACACAGATACGCAGTATTTT. Protein product: CASSPRTSGDTDTQYF.

This chain joins TRBV6-5 and TRBJ2-5; D remains unclear. CDR1 and CDR2 from the germline V gene are MNHEY and SVGAGI. V was clipped by 4 bases and J by 1 base, with 10 bases between them. There are 14 residues in the CDR3. The CDR3 protein is CASSSLATQETQYF. The CDR3 coding sequence is TGTGCCAGCAGTTCTCTCGCTACCCAAGAGACCCAGTACTTC.

This clone was recorded only once. The V call is TRBV7-8, the J call TRBJ2-3, with D maybe TRBD2 (5 bases). The CDR3 extends over 15 amino acids. Trimming cost V 4 bases and J 1 base, with 12 bases left between them. The germline CDR1 and CDR2 sequences are SGHVS and FQNEAQ. The CDR3 loop is CASSSQWGGTDTQYF. The DNA for the CDR3 is TGTGCCAGCAGCTCCCAGTGGGGAGGCACAGATACGCAGTATTTT.

The chain uses TRBV25-1 and TRBJ2-1, with D possibly TRBD1 on 6 matching bases. Trimming pared 4 bases from V and 0 bases from J, leaving 10 bases between. Germline values: CDR1 MGHDK, CDR2 SYGVNS. CDR3 size: 15 residues. CDR3 in DNA: TGTGCCAGCAGTGTAGACAGGAGCTCCTACAATGAGCAGTTCTTC. It encodes CASSVDRSSYNEQFF.

The rearrangement joins TRBV2 to TRBJ2-3, with 7 bases fitting TRBD1. The germline V gene encodes CDR1 SNHLY and CDR2 FYNNEI. V dropped 9 bases and J dropped 3; count of bases not matched to a gene: 6. The CDR3 loop spans 13 amino acids. CDR3 bases: TGTGCCAGGACAGGGTGGAGGACAGATACGCAGTATTTT. It codes for CARTGWRTDTQYF.

This clone was seen only once. The chain recombines TRBV4-1 with TRBJ1-1; D may be TRBD1 (6 bases). The CDR3 is made up of 15 amino acids. Germline CDR1 and CDR2: MGHRA and YSYEKL. Trimming removed 4 bases from V and 3 bases from J, with 15 bases in between. Here the CDR3 reads CASSPRGGRDTEAFF. The CDR3 DNA reads as TGCGCCAGCAGCCCGAGGGGGGGGAGGGACACTGAAGCTTTCTTT.

The chain links TRBV5-4 to TRBJ1-4; perhaps TRBD1 as D (5 bases). The CDR3 extends over 12 amino acids. V was clipped by 4 bases and J by 10 bases, with 11 bases between them. The germline V gene has CDR1 SGHNT and CDR2 YYREEE (reference sequence). The CDR3 here is CASSPPGGKLFF. Here the CDR3 DNA reads TGTGCCAGCAGCCCTCCTGGGGGAAAACTGTTTTTT.

This clone showed up just once. The gene calls are TRBV9 and TRBJ1-2; possibly TRBD1 for D (6 bases). CDR1 SGDLS and CDR2 YYNGEE come from the germline V gene. The CDR3 contains 12 residues. Deletions cut 4 bases from V and 8 bases from J, with 12 bases between. The chain's CDR3 is CASSTQGDGYTF. The CDR3 DNA reads as TGTGCCAGCAGCACACAGGGAGACGGCTACACCTTC.

This clone occurred once. The J gene is TRBJ1-1, the V gene TRBV5-4; 8 nucleotides agree with TRBD1. V lost 4 bases and J lost 4; bases outside the gene matches: 9. CDR1 is SGHNT and CDR2 is YYREEE in the germline V gene (reference sequence). The CDR3 has 15 residues. The CDR3 nucleotides are TGTGCCAGCAGCAAAAGACAGGGGACCGTCACTGAAGCTTTCTTT. Residues: CASSKRQGTVTEAFF.

J is TRBJ1-6 and V is TRBV13; 7 nucleotides agree with TRBD1. The CDR3 is 16 amino acids. Trimming at V came to 5 bases and at J to 3 bases, leaving 7 bases not matched to a gene. Looked up from germline, CDR1 is PRHDT and CDR2 is FYEKMQ (reference sequence). The CDR3 reads CASSPRGTDYNSPLHF. The CDR3 bases are TGTGCCAGCAGCCCGAGGGGGACAGACTATAATTCACCCCTCCACTTT.

This clone was detected a few times. Other DNA sequences in this specimen translate into the identical CDR3. The chain has TRBV7-9 and TRBJ1-3; unclear D gene. V was clipped by 1 base and J by 4 bases, with 2 bases between them. Germline CDR1 is SEHNR and CDR2 is FQNEAQ (reference sequence). This CDR3 spans 12 amino acids. CDR3 protein: CASSLEGNTIYF. CDR3 nucleotides: TGTGCCAGCAGCTTAGAAGGAAACACCATATATTTT.

The rearrangement uses TRBV14 and TRBJ2-7; 7 bases are a match to TRBD1. Germline CDR1 reads SGHDN; CDR2 reads FVKESK. The CDR3 runs to 15 residues. V lost 5 bases to trimming and J lost 2 bases; unmatched junction nucleotides: 9. In nucleotides, the CDR3 is TGTGCCAGCAGCAGAAGGACAGGCTCCACCTACGAGCAGTACTTC. Protein: CASSRRTGSTYEQYF.

The rearrangement joins TRBV9 to TRBJ1-4; the D gene is possibly TRBD1 (5 bases). In germline, CDR1 is SGDLS, CDR2 YYNGEE. Trimming shortened V by 3 bases and J by 4 bases, and 7 bases separated the two germline ends. CDR3 length equals 13 residues. The chain's CDR3 is CASSGDYNEKLFF. The CDR3 DNA sequence: TGTGCCAGCAGCGGGGACTATAATGAAAAACTGTTTTTT.

The V gene is TRBV6-5, the J gene TRBJ2-5; 11 nucleotides agree with TRBD2. Germline V gene sequence: CDR1 MNHEY, CDR2 SVGAGI. J lost 5 bases, V lost 7 bases, and 9 bases had no gene match. The CDR3 has 15 amino acids. The DNA for the CDR3 is TGTGCCAGCACCGTGACTAGCGGGACTTGGGAGACCCAGTACTTC. This translates into CASTVTSGTWETQYF.

J is TRBJ2-7 and V is TRBV6-5; no reliable D call. The ends were cut back, 2 bases at V and 3 bases at J, with 11 bases in the middle. The CDR3 is 14 residues long. The germline gives CDR1 MNHEY, CDR2 SVGAGI. CDR3 DNA sequence: TGTGCCAGCAGTTACACCGACCTCGACTACGAGCAGTACTTC. This encodes CASSYTDLDYEQYF.

The gene calls are TRBV15 and TRBJ2-2; D unclear. Germline lookup yields CDR1 LNHNV and CDR2 YYDKDF (reference sequence). CDR3 size: 14 residues. Trimming left V 0 bases short and J 3 bases short, with 5 bases between. The CDR3 DNA is TGTGCCACCAGCAGAGAACCCGACACCGGGGAGCTGTTTTTT. Its protein is CATSREPDTGELFF.

The chain uses TRBV6-5 and TRBJ1-1; 9 bases agree with TRBD1. Germline V gene data show CDR1 as MNHEY and CDR2 as SVGAGI. The CDR3 contains 16 residues. The ends lost 4 bases at V and 5 bases at J; junction bases unmatched: 11. This chain's CDR3 is CASSWTGVGPGTEAFF. CDR3 coding DNA: TGTGCCAGCAGTTGGACAGGGGTAGGGCCGGGGACTGAAGCTTTCTTT.

This chain joins TRBV5-4 and TRBJ2-5; D not resolved. Trimming pared 3 bases from V and 4 bases from J, leaving 16 bases between. CDR1 and CDR2 from the germline V gene are SGHNT and YYREEE (reference sequence). The CDR3 sequence is 15 residues long. The CDR3, as DNA: TGTGCCAGCAGCTCTACGGGCCCGGGCCCAGAGACCCAGTACTTC. Translating gives CASSSTGPGPETQYF.

The rearrangement links TRBV9 to TRBJ1-1; possibly TRBD1 for D (5 bases). The CDR3 is 14 residues long. Looked up from germline, CDR1 is SGDLS and CDR2 is YYNGEE. Trimming stripped 6 bases from V and 1 base from J, with 13 bases between. CDR3 amino acids: CASNQGGTNTEAFF. CDR3 sequence (DNA): TGTGCCAGCAACCAGGGTGGGACGAACACTGAAGCTTTCTTT.

This chain connects TRBV13 to TRBJ2-3; D ambiguous. This CDR3 contains 12 residues. Germline V lookup: CDR1 PRHDT, CDR2 FYEKMQ (reference sequence). The V end was cut by 7 bases, the J end by 2 bases, with 7 bases between. Here the CDR3 DNA reads TGTGCCAGCACGGACCCCACAGATACGCAGTATTTT. As protein: CASTDPTDTQYF.

The V call is TRBV27, the J call TRBJ1-1; D not certain. V was trimmed by 5 bases and J by 4 bases, leaving 14 bases between them. The CDR3 consists of 14 residues. Per germline, CDR1 MNHEY and CDR2 SMNVEV (reference sequence). CDR3 in DNA: TGTGCCAGCAGTGCCCGACCTGTGGGCACTGAAGCTTTCTTT. Protein: CASSARPVGTEAFF.

This chain connects TRBV7-2 to TRBJ2-7; D gene uncertain. The germline gives CDR1 SGHTA, CDR2 FQGNSA. The CDR3 sequence is 14 residues long. The germline V and J ends were trimmed by 5 bases and 0 bases, with 11 bases remaining between them. CDR3: CASSVAGISYEQYF. CDR3 DNA sequence: TGTGCCAGCAGCGTCGCTGGGATCTCCTACGAGCAGTACTTC.

The CDR3 sequence is CASSLRESLPSEQYF. CDR3 DNA: TGTGCCAGCAGCTTGAGGGAGTCCCTCCCCAGCGAGCAGTACTTC. This chain connects TRBV5-4 to TRBJ2-7; D may be TRBD2 (5 bases). The CDR3 runs to 15 residues. The germline gives CDR1 SGHNT, CDR2 YYREEE (reference sequence). V was pared by 1 base and J by 6 bases, with 17 bases between.